This TCR beta chain derives from a study of blood T cell repertoires in COVID-19. The CDR3 runs to 16 residues. CDR1 is MNHEY and CDR2 is SVGEGT in the germline V gene. Trimming cost V 6 bases and J 0 bases; bases outside gene matches: 11. Assay used: immunoSEQ multiplex PCR; TCRdb lists only in-frame clones, some missing. The table shows around 100,000 clones, with around 88% occurring only once. This receptor was taken from a man older than 75 with acute or convalescent COVID-19. This chain uses TRBV6-2 or TRBV6-3 with TRBJ2-7, with 7 bases that match TRBD2. The sample comprised peripheral blood. CDR3 nucleotides: TGTGCCAGCAGCCCCTTTGGGCGGGGGAACTCCTACGAGCAGTACTTC. Protein: CASSPFGRGNSYEQYF.